This entry concerns a single T cell receptor beta chain. Its specificity is unknown. This table comes from immunoSEQ multiplex PCR, and its TCRdb copy is limited to in-frame clones, with some not included. Of 150,000 to 200,000 clones listed, 66% were seen once; the top ten hold about 10%. This sample was taken from a study of shared clonotypes between healthy human individuals. Study in general: Researchers assigned three CD4 naive, three CD4 memory, two CD8 naive and one CD8 memory plate to each donor. The study, taken as a whole, reports: Clonotype sharing among donors was expected to depend on sequencing depth.

The CDR3 is 13 amino acids. The V and J ends lost 5 bases and 9 bases respectively, with 16 bases between them. CDR1 is SGHTA, CDR2 FQGNSA, per germline. This TCR came from a man aged 25-45 years in good health. This sequence joins TRBV7-2 and TRBJ1-1, with D unresolved. The sample taken for sequencing was memory CD4+ T cells sorted from blood. Noted subset: CD45RA-negative fraction. This chain's CDR3 is CASSLTPRTQAFF. The CDR3 bases are TGTGCCAGCAGCCTGACTCCCCGAACGCAAGCTTTCTTT. Based on the CDR3 plus reference TRBV7-2 and TRBJ1-1, the full variable domain is GAGVSQSPSNKVTEKGKDVELRCDPISGHTALYWYRQSLGQGLEFLIYFQGNSAPDKSGLPSDRFSAERTGGSVSTLTIQRTQQEDSAVYLCASSLTPRTQAFFGQGTRLTVV.